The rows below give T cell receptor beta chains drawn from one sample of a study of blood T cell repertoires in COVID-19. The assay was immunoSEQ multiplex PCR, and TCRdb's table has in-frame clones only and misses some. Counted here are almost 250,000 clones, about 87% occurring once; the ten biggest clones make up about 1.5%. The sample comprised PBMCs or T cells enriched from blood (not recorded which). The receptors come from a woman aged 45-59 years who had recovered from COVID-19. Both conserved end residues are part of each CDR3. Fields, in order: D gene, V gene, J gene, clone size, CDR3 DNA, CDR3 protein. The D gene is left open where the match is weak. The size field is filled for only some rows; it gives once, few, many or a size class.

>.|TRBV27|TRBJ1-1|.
TGTGCCAGCAGCCCCTACTATAACATGAACACTGAAGCTTTCTTT
CASSPYYNMNTEAFF
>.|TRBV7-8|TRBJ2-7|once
TGTGCCAGCAGCTTAAGTCAGGGTTTGTGGCAGTACTTC
CASSLSQGLWQYF
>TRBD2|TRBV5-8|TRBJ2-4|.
TGTGCCAGCAGCTTAGGCGGGAGTAGCAAAAACATTCAGTACTTC
CASSLGGSSKNIQYF
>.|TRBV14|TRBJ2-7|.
TGTGCCAGCAGCTATCGGGGCGAGCAGTACTTC
CASSYRGEQYF
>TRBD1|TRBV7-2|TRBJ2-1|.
TGTGCCACCAACCCGGGACAGGGCTCCTACAATGAGCAGTTCTTC
CATNPGQGSYNEQFF
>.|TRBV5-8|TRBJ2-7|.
TGTGCCAGCAGCTTTCGTCGCTACGAGCAGTACTTC
CASSFRRYEQYF
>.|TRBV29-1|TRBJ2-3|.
TGCAGCGTCCGGGAAACTTCAGATACGCAGTATTTT
CSVRETSDTQYF
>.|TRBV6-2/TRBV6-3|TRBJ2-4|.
TGTGCCAGCAGTTACCCGCACGGGAAAAACATTCAGTACTTC
CASSYPHGKNIQYF
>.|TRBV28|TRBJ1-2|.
TGTGCCAGCAGTTTCGTTGACTATGGCTACACCTTC
CASSFVDYGYTF
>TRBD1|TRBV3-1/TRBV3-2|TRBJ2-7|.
TGTGCCAGCAGCCCTTACAGGACAGGGGTTGACGAGCAGTACTTC
CASSPYRTGVDEQYF
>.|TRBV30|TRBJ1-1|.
TGTGCCTGGAGTGTTTTTTCGGGGAACACTGAAGCTTTCTTT
CAWSVFSGNTEAFF
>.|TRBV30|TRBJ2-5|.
TGTGCCTGGCAGGGCCAAGAGACCCAGTACTTC
CAWQGQETQYF
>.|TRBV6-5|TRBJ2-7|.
TGTGCCAGCAGCGGCGGGCTAGCGTCCTGGGGGGAGCAGTACTTC
CASSGGLASWGEQYF
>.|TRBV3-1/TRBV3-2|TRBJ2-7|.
TGTGCCAGCAGCCAGGGACTGCTAACTTACGAGCAGTACTTC
CASSQGLLTYEQYF
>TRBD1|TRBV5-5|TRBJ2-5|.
TGTGCCAGCAGCTTGGTGTCGACAGGGGCTTTCCAAGAGACCCAGTACTTC
CASSLVSTGAFQETQYF
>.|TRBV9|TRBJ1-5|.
TGTGCCAGCAGCGTAGAAGGGGCGCCGAATCAGCCCCAGCATTTT
CASSVEGAPNQPQHF
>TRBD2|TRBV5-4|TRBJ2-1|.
TGTGCCAGCAGCTTTAGTGCCCGTCTAGCGGATTACAATGAGCAGTTCTTC
CASSFSARLADYNEQFF
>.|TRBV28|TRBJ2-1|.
TGTGCCAGCAGTCAAGCACTTAATGAGCAGTTCTTC
CASSQALNEQFF
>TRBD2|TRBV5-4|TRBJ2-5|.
TGTGCCAGCAGCTGGATGGTGGGACTAGCGGAGGCGGGGGAGACCCAGTACTTC
CASSWMVGLAEAGETQYF
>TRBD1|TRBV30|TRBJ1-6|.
TGTGCCTGCCGGGACAGGGGTCACTCACCCCTCCACTTT
CACRDRGHSPLHF
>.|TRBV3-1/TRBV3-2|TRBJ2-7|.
TGTGCCAGCAGCCAAGTTCCTTTATCCTACGAGCAGTACTTC
CASSQVPLSYEQYF
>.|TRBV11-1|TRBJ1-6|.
TGTGCCAGCAGCTCAACCAGGGCCGGTTCACCCCTCCACTTT
CASSSTRAGSPLHF